Sequencing of this T cell receptor beta chain was carried out in a study of blood T cell repertoires in COVID-19. Study information: Sites in the United States, Italy and Spain provided acute and convalescent COVID-19 samples. The analysed material was cDNA or gDNA that came from T cells, B-cell-depleted T cells, or PBMCs.

Here immunoSEQ multiplex PCR was the method, and the copy in TCRdb shows in-frame clones only, minus some. The table has fewer than 200,000 clones, around 87% seen once. Sequencing was performed on peripheral blood. The origin of this receptor is a man in his forties with active or convalescent COVID-19.

CDR3 in amino acids: CAWSGGHEQYF. In DNA form, the CDR3 reads TGTGCCTGGAGTGGGGGCCACGAGCAGTACTTC. This chain joins TRBV30 and TRBJ2-7, with D perhaps TRBD1 (5 bases). Trimming took 1 base from V and 5 from J, leaving 6 bases between them. This CDR3 spans 11 amino acids. Germline V gene data show CDR1 as GTSNPN and CDR2 as SVGIG (reference sequence).